The rows below give T cell receptor beta chains drawn from one sample of a study of response to subunit inactivated influenza vaccine. A single record per CDR3 protein comes from TCRdb applying MiXCR to the RT-PCR reads. This table holds over 150,000 distinct CDR3 sequences, under 15% found once. The sample was CD8+ T cells sorted from PBMCs, taken 5 days after vaccination. Every receptor here comes from a man aged 50 to 60 who received an inactivated influenza vaccine. The CDR3 runs from the conserved cysteine through the conserved F or W. The order of the fields is clone size, CDR3 length, D gene, V gene, J gene, CDR3 protein, CDR3 DNA. The D gene is left open where the match is weak. For some rows the clone size is stated as once, few or many, or as a class when expanded; others skip it.

few	14	NA	TRBV5-1	TRBJ2-7	CASSHSGSSYEQYF	TGCGCCAGCAGCCACAGCGGTAGCTCCTACGAGCAGTACTTC
few	12	NA	TRBV24-1	TRBJ2-2	CATSDFAGELFF	TGTGCCACCAGTGATTTCGCCGGGGAGCTGTTTTTT
NA	13	NA	TRBV2	TRBJ1-2	CASRWDGNYGYTF	TGTGCCAGCAGGTGGGACGGAAACTATGGCTACACCTTC
NA	16	TRBD2	TRBV7-2	TRBJ2-7	CASSLGLREGTYEQYF	TGTGCCAGCAGCTTAGGGCTGAGGGAGGGGACCTACGAGCAGTACTTC
few	14	TRBD2	TRBV20-1	TRBJ2-7	CSAMTSGTLREQYF	TGCAGTGCAATGACTAGCGGGACCTTGAGGGAGCAGTACTTC
few	16	TRBD1	TRBV18	TRBJ2-7	CASSPPRDRDPYEQYF	TGTGCCAGCTCACCACCCCGGGACAGAGACCCCTACGAGCAGTACTTC
many	14	NA	TRBV28	TRBJ2-3	CASSLGASTDTQYF	TGTGCCAGCAGCTTGGGGGCGAGCACAGATACGCAGTATTTT
NA	17	TRBD2	TRBV9	TRBJ2-1	CASSVGTRLAGRNEQFF	TGTGCCAGCAGCGTAGGTACGCGGCTAGCGGGGCGGAATGAGCAGTTCTTC
few	15	TRBD1	TRBV6-5	TRBJ1-2	CASSSPGQGHYGYTF	TGTGCCAGCAGTTCCCCGGGACAGGGTCACTATGGCTACACCTTC
few	14	NA	TRBV29-1	TRBJ2-1	CSVELEGSYNEQFF	TGCAGCGTTGAACTAGAGGGCTCCTACAATGAGCAGTTCTTC
few	13	NA	TRBV12-3/TRBV12-4	TRBJ1-2	CASSLSGNYGYTF	TGTGCCAGCAGTTTATCGGGGAACTATGGCTACACCTTC
NA	14	TRBD2	TRBV20-1	TRBJ2-1	CSARERDTYNEQFF	TGCAGTGCTAGGGAGCGGGATACCTACAATGAGCAGTTCTTC
NA	19	TRBD2	TRBV11-2	TRBJ2-1	CASSSRSVAGGITYNEQFF	TGTGCCAGCAGCTCCAGATCAGTAGCGGGGGGTATAACCTACAATGAGCAGTTCTTC
NA	13	TRBD2	TRBV20-1	TRBJ2-7	CSGRQGLAGGLVF	TGCAGTGGCCGTCAGGGACTAGCGGGAGGACTCGTTTTC
NA	14	NA	TRBV20-1	TRBJ2-7	CSARGPIGPYEQYF	TGCAGTGCTAGGGGGCCCATTGGGCCTTACGAGCAGTACTTC
few	16	NA	TRBV6-2/TRBV6-3	TRBJ2-2	CASSYSSVTNTGELFF	TGTGCCAGCAGTTACTCTTCGGTCACGAACACCGGGGAGCTGTTTTTT
many	14	TRBD1	TRBV10-3	TRBJ2-7	CAISETGTAYEQYF	TGTGCCATCAGTGAGACCGGGACAGCCTACGAGCAGTACTTC
NA	11	NA	TRBV29-1	TRBJ1-2	CSVYGFYGYTF	TGCAGCGTTTACGGGTTCTATGGCTACACCTTC
NA	16	NA	TRBV4-3	TRBJ2-7	CASSQGFGGESYEQYF	TGCGCCAGCAGCCAAGGTTTCGGCGGGGAGTCCTACGAGCAGTACTTC
few	13	NA	TRBV20-1	TRBJ2-1	CSARTLDYNEQFF	TGCAGTGCTAGAACACTAGATTACAATGAGCAGTTCTTC
few	16	NA	TRBV9	TRBJ2-3	CASSVGGQSSTDTQYF	TGTGCCAGCAGCGTAGGGGGACAATCTAGCACAGATACGCAGTATTTT
few	12	NA	TRBV6-5	TRBJ1-1	CAVKPMNTEAFF	TGTGCCGTCAAACCCATGAACACTGAAGCTTTCTTT
many	13	NA	TRBV6-2/TRBV6-3	TRBJ2-7	CASSYSSQYEQYF	TGTGCCAGCAGTTACTCGTCGCAATACGAGCAGTACTTC
many	15	TRBD2	TRBV11-2	TRBJ2-1	CASSLAGGRNNEQFF	TGTGCCAGCAGCCTAGCGGGGGGCAGAAACAATGAGCAGTTCTTC
many	13	NA	TRBV7-8	TRBJ1-1	CASSLGKGTEAFF	TGTGCCAGCAGCCTGGGGAAGGGCACTGAAGCTTTCTTT
NA	13	NA	TRBV24-1	TRBJ1-1	CATKAGDWTEAFF	TGTGCCACCAAGGCAGGCGACTGGACTGAAGCTTTCTTT
NA	17	NA	TRBV13	TRBJ1-1	CASSLSLTTGIVGEAFF	TGTGCCAGCAGCTTGAGTTTAACAACGGGGATAGTCGGTGAAGCTTTCTTT
few	15	NA	TRBV6-1	TRBJ2-2	CASSVASANTGELFF	TGTGCCAGCAGTGTAGCGAGCGCGAACACCGGGGAGCTGTTTTTT
NA	15	NA	TRBV7-9	TRBJ1-2	CASSHLRRDGNGYTF	TGTGCCAGCAGCCACCTCCGAAGGGACGGGAATGGCTACACCTTC
few	13	NA	TRBV7-9	TRBJ1-2	CASSFAENYGYTF	TGTGCCAGCAGCTTTGCAGAGAACTATGGCTACACCTTC
NA	16	NA	TRBV5-6	TRBJ2-6	CASSLAATSGANVLTF	TGTGCCAGCAGCTTGGCCGCAACCTCTGGGGCCAACGTCCTGACTTTC
NA	13	NA	TRBV28	TRBJ1-6	CASSLSGNSPLRF	TGTGCCAGCAGTTTATCCGGGAATTCACCCCTCCGCTTT
few	15	NA	TRBV7-9	TRBJ2-1	CASSLKQVPYNEQFF	TGTGCCAGCAGCTTAAAACAGGTTCCATACAATGAGCAGTTCTTC
few	15	NA	TRBV5-1	TRBJ2-2	CASSLGGPGTGELFF	TGCGCCAGCAGCCTAGGGGGACCCGGCACCGGGGAGCTGTTTTTT
few	16	NA	TRBV7-9	TRBJ2-5	CASSQIETAYQETQYF	TGTGCCAGCAGCCAGATCGAGACAGCGTACCAAGAGACCCAGTACTTC
few	15	TRBD1	TRBV4-3	TRBJ2-7	CASSQGTGGAYEQYF	TGCGCCAGCAGCCAAGGCACAGGGGGCGCCTACGAGCAGTACTTC
NA	15	NA	TRBV7-9	TRBJ1-1	CASSREVYMNTEAFF	TGTGCCAGCAGCCGGGAGGTTTACATGAACACTGAAGCTTTCTTT
few	15	TRBD1	TRBV6-5	TRBJ1-5	CASSYSGTGGQPQHF	TGTGCCAGCAGTTATTCCGGGACAGGGGGCCAGCCCCAGCATTTT
once	15	NA	TRBV5-4	TRBJ2-3	CASSLGLGGKDTQYF	TGTGCCAGCAGCTTGGGGCTCGGGGGTAAAGATACGCAGTATTTT
many	15	TRBD2	TRBV7-9	TRBJ2-5	CASSPSGGARETQYF	TGTGCCAGCAGCCCTAGCGGGGGGGCCCGAGAGACCCAGTACTTC
NA	14	NA	TRBV15	TRBJ1-6	CATSRARVHPPLHF	TGTGCCACCAGCAGAGCCCGTGTGCATCCACCCCTCCACTTT
few	15	TRBD2	TRBV7-9	TRBJ2-5	CASSPGLAEVETQYF	TGTGCCAGCAGCCCCGGACTAGCGGAGGTAGAGACCCAGTACTTC
NA	16	TRBD2	TRBV30	TRBJ2-1	CAWSGTSGRSYNEQFF	TGTGCCTGGAGTGGGACTAGCGGGAGGTCCTACAATGAGCAGTTCTTC
many	13	NA	TRBV9	TRBJ2-7	CASSPPRSYEQYF	TGTGCCAGCAGCCCGCCAAGGTCCTACGAGCAGTACTTC
few	17	TRBD2	TRBV4-3	TRBJ2-7	CASSQEMGSGWNYEQYF	TGCGCCAGCAGCCAAGAGATGGGTAGCGGGTGGAACTACGAGCAGTACTTC
NA	18	NA	TRBV5-1	TRBJ2-2	CASSLGSGITLNTGELFF	TGCGCCAGCAGCTTGGGCTCCGGGATAACACTGAACACCGGGGAGCTGTTTTTT
NA	15	TRBD1	TRBV20-1	TRBJ2-7	CSARDRTGGPHEQYF	TGCAGTGCTAGAGATCGGACAGGGGGTCCCCACGAGCAGTACTTC
many	14	NA	TRBV12-3/TRBV12-4	TRBJ1-1	CASSTRTENTEAFF	TGTGCCAGCAGTACCCGGACGGAGAACACTGAAGCTTTCTTT
NA	12	TRBD1	TRBV9	TRBJ2-1	CASSGRDSQQFF	TGTGCCAGCAGCGGACGGGACAGCCAGCAGTTCTTC
NA	15	NA	TRBV7-6	TRBJ1-5	CASRRQARNNQPQHF	TGTGCCAGCAGACGACAGGCCCGGAACAATCAGCCCCAGCATTTT
many	14	NA	TRBV6-1	TRBJ2-7	CASSEVWGHYEQYF	TGTGCCAGCAGTGAAGTCTGGGGGCACTACGAGCAGTACTTC
many	12	NA	TRBV29-1	TRBJ1-2	CSVDGQGEGYTF	TGCAGCGTTGACGGGCAGGGTGAGGGCTACACCTTC
NA	16	NA	TRBV27	TRBJ1-1	CASSLHRSGVNTEAFF	TGTGCCAGCAGTTTACACCGGTCAGGGGTGAACACTGAAGCTTTCTTT
NA	16	TRBD2	TRBV12-3/TRBV12-4	TRBJ2-3	CASSRSSAGVAGSQYF	TGTGCCAGCAGCAGAAGCAGTGCGGGAGTAGCGGGTTCGCAGTATTTT
NA	15	NA	TRBV5-1	TRBJ1-4	CASSLGRLGGEKLFF	TGCGCCAGCAGCTTGGGACGCCTGGGGGGTGAAAAACTGTTTTTT